This paragraph reports one TCR beta chain. Its antigen is not identified. These data originate in a study of T cell responses to AZD1222 COVID-19 vaccine. Whole-study findings and limits: None of the repertoires were sampled until the peak T cell response had passed. Clonal diversity was possibly underestimated; the donors were predominantly white British and more often female.

Libraries were prepared by immunoSEQ multiplex PCR; TCRdb keeps only in-frame clonotypes and omits some of them. The sample lists around 130,000 clones; around 87% were seen once. Sequencing used peripheral blood, obtained on day 0 of AZD1222 vaccination. The clonotype was recovered from an adult in good health.

CDR3 nucleotide sequence: TGTGCCAGCAGTTACTCGAGTAACCAGGGGGCGTATGGCTACACCTTC. The encoded protein is CASSYSSNQGAYGYTF. The chain recombines TRBV6-5 with TRBJ1-2; 8 bases are a match to TRBD1. The CDR3 length is 16 residues. After removal of 0 bases from V and 5 bases from J, the junction contained 8 bases not matched to a gene. Germline CDR1 MNHEY, CDR2 SVGAGI.